This T cell receptor beta chain was observed in a study of shared clonotypes between healthy human individuals. General study points: The study drew on few donors, limiting represented genetic and exposure-history diversity. Memory subsets had estimated richness that was generally smaller than that of naive subsets.

A remark on this clone: The target antigen is unknown.

The V and J ends lost 4 bases and 10 bases, in that order; junction bases with no gene match: 3. The CDR3 runs to 12 residues. Germline assignment: CDR1 MGHRA and CDR2 YSYEKL. The repertoire was sequenced with immunoSEQ multiplex PCR; TCRdb's copy has only in-frame clones and lacks some. The sample yields millions of clones, over 85% seen once. This rearrangement joins TRBV4-1 to TRBJ2-1; 8 bases are a match to TRBD2. The sequenced sample was naive CD4+ T cells sorted from blood. Subset meaning: CD45RA+ positively selected. The source of this sequence is a man between 18 and 29 years old in good health. This CDR3 reads CASSPLAGEQFF. CDR3 bases: TGCGCCAGCAGCCCCTTAGCGGGAGAGCAGTTCTTC.